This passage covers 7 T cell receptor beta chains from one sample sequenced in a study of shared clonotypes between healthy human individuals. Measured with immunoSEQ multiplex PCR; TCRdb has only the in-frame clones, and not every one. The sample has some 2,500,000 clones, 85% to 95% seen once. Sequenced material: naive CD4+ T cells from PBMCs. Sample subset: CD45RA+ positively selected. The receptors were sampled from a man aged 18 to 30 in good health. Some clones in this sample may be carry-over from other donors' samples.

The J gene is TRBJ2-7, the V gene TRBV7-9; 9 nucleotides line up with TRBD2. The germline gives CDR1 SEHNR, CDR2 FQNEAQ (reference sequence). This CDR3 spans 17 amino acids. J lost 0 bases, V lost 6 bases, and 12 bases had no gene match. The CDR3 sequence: CASRPMYSRGGSYEQYF. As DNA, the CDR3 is TGTGCCAGCAGACCGATGTATTCGCGGGGGGGCTCCTACGAGCAGTACTTC.

CDR3 protein: CASSYSGRETQYF. In nucleotides, the CDR3 is TGTGCCAGTAGTTATAGCGGGAGGGAGACCCAGTACTTC. The rearrangement uses TRBV19 and TRBJ2-5; 10 positions match TRBD2. Germline V gene lookup returns CDR1 LNHDA and CDR2 SQIVND (reference sequence). Germline trimming cut 5 bases from V and 5 bases from J; bases unmatched to any gene: 2. This CDR3 is built from 13 residues.

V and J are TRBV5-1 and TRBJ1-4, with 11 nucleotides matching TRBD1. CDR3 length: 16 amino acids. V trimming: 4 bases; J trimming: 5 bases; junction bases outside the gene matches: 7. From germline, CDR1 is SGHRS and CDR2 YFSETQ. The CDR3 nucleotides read TGCGCCAGCAGCAGGACAGGGGGCGTATCGAATGAAAAACTGTTTTTT. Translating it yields CASSRTGGVSNEKLFF.

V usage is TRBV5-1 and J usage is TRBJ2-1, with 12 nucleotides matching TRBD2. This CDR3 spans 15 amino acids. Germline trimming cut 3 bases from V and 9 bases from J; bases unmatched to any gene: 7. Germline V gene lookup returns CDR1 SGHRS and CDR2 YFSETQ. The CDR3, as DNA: TGCGCCAGCAGCTCCGGGACTAGCGGGCTCGGTGAGCAGTTCTTC. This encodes CASSSGTSGLGEQFF.

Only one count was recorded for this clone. CDR3 in amino acids: CASSKTGGVYEQYF. In DNA, the CDR3 is TGTGCCAGCAGCAAGACAGGGGGTGTCTACGAGCAGTACTTC. This chain links TRBV7-2 with TRBJ2-7, with 9 bases matching TRBD1. There are 14 residues in the CDR3. Germline trimming cut 5 bases from V and 3 bases from J; bases unmatched to any gene: 5. Germline V lookup: CDR1 SGHTA, CDR2 FQGNSA.

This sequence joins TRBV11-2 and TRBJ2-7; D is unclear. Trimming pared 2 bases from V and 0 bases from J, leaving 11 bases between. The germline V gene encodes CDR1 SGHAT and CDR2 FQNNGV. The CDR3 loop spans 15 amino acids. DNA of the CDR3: TGTGCCAGCAGCTTATTCCTGGCTACCTCCTACGAGCAGTACTTC. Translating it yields CASSLFLATSYEQYF.

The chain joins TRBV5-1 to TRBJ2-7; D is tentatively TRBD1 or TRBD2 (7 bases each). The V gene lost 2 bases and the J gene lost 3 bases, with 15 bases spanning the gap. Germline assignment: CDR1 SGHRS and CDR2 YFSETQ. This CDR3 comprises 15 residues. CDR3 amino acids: CASSLPRGGLYEQYF. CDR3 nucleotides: TGCGCCAGCAGCTTACCCAGGGGGGGCCTCTACGAGCAGTACTTC.